Below are 10 T cell receptor beta chains sequenced from a single sample in a study of blood T cell repertoires in COVID-19. Measured with immunoSEQ multiplex PCR; TCRdb has only the in-frame clones, and not every one. The table lists over 250,000 clones, about 85% of them singletons. Sample: peripheral blood. These receptors all stem from a man aged 60 to 69 who had recovered from COVID-19.

The CDR3 here is CASSFSQGGDTQYF. The CDR3 nucleotides read TGCGCCAGCAGCTTTAGCCAGGGAGGAGATACGCAGTATTTT. The V call is TRBV5-1, the J call TRBJ2-3, with TRBD2 as a possible D gene (6 bases). The CDR3 has 14 amino acids. V was cut by 2 bases and J by 5 bases, with 12 bases left in between. Germline CDR1 SGHRS, CDR2 YFSETQ.

J is TRBJ2-5 and V is TRBV11-3, with 13 bases that match TRBD2. The CDR3 is 15 amino acids. The V gene's germline CDR1 is SGHNT and CDR2 YENEEA. V lost 5 bases and J lost 2; bases outside the gene matches: 2. CDR3 region: CASSRGLAGQETQYF. As DNA, the CDR3 is TGTGCCAGCAGCAGGGGACTAGCGGGACAAGAGACCCAGTACTTC.

The genes are TRBV30 and TRBJ2-3, with 8 bases matching TRBD2. V lost 5 bases to trimming and J lost 6 bases; unmatched junction nucleotides: 10. The CDR3 is 14 residues long. CDR1 and CDR2 (germline): GTSNPN, SVGIG (reference sequence). This CDR3 is CAWDRSGGGDTQYF. DNA for the CDR3: TGTGCCTGGGACCGGAGCGGGGGCGGGGATACGCAGTATTTT.

The V and J genes are TRBV10-1 and TRBJ2-4; D perhaps matches TRBD1 (5 bases). Per germline, CDR1 WNHNN and CDR2 SYGVQD (reference sequence). The ends were cut back, 3 bases at V and 8 bases at J, with 14 bases in the middle. This CDR3 region has 14 residues. The CDR3 loop is CASSENPGSDIQYF. The CDR3 DNA sequence: TGCGCCAGCAGTGAAAACCCAGGGTCGGACATTCAGTACTTC.

CDR3: CASSPPPQTNTGELFF. The DNA for the CDR3 is TGTGCCAGCTCACCACCGCCACAGACGAACACCGGGGAGCTGTTTTTT. J is TRBJ2-2 and V is TRBV18; no clear D gene. The length of the CDR3 is 16 residues. V gave up 0 bases and J gave up 0 bases, with 8 bases separating them. Germline loops: CDR1 KGHSH, CDR2 LQKENI.

The chain links TRBV5-4 to TRBJ1-1; perhaps TRBD1 as D (5 bases). The CDR3 runs to 13 residues. The V gene's germline CDR1 is SGHNT and CDR2 YYREEE (reference sequence). Trimming removed 2 bases at V and 4 bases at J, with 9 bases between. CDR3 loop: CASSFDSSTEAFF. Written as DNA, the CDR3 is TGTGCCAGCAGCTTTGACAGCAGCACTGAAGCTTTCTTT.

The chain uses TRBV4-2 and TRBJ1-5; D remains ambiguous. The CDR3 has 16 amino acids. Looked up from germline, CDR1 is LGHNA and CDR2 is YNFKEQ. V lost 2 bases to trimming and J lost 2 bases, with 13 bases between them. The CDR3 loop reads CASSQSRGSGNQPQHF. In DNA, the CDR3 is TGTGCCAGCAGCCAATCGAGAGGGTCTGGCAATCAGCCCCAGCATTTT.

V and J are TRBV2 and TRBJ1-6, with 7 positions matching TRBD1. The CDR3 is made up of 14 amino acids. J was trimmed by 12 bases and V by 6 bases; bases with no gene match: 11. Germline V gives CDR1 SNHLY, CDR2 FYNNEI. CDR3 sequence: CASRLRDRDLPLHF. The CDR3 DNA is TGTGCCAGCAGGCTCCGGGACAGAGATTTACCCCTCCACTTT.

The J gene is TRBJ2-2, the V gene TRBV5-1, with D tentatively TRBD1 (6 bases). V lost 2 bases and J lost 1, with 15 bases in between. The CDR3 consists of 17 residues. Per the germline V gene, CDR1 is SGHRS and CDR2 is YFSETQ. The CDR3 sequence: CASSFRGSYLNTGELFF. The CDR3 DNA is TGCGCCAGCAGCTTTAGGGGGAGCTACTTGAACACCGGGGAGCTGTTTTTT.

The CDR3 DNA is TGTGCCATCAGTGAGACAGAGTATTCACCCCTCCACTTT. Its protein product is CAISETEYSPLHF. The chain couples TRBV10-3 to TRBJ1-6; D gene uncertain. The CDR3 is made up of 13 amino acids. The V end was cut by 2 bases, the J end by 8 bases, with 7 bases between. Germline CDR1 ENHRY, CDR2 SYGVKD.